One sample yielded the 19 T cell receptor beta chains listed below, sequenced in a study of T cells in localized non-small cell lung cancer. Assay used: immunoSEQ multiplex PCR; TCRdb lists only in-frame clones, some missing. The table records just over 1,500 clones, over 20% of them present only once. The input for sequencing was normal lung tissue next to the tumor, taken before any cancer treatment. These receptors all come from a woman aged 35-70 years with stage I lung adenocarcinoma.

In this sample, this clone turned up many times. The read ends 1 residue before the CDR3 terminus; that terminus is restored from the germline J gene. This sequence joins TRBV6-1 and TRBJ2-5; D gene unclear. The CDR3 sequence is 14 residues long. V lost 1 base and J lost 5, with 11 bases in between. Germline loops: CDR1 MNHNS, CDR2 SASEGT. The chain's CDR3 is CASSEDIYGETQYF. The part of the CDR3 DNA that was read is TGTGCCAGCAGTGAAGATATATATGGGGAGACCCAGTAC.

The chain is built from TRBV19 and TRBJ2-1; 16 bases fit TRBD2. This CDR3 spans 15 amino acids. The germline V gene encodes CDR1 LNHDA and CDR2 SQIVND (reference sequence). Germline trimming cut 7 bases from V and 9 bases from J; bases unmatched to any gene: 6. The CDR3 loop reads CASKAGTSGGGEQFF. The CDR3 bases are TGTGCCAGTAAGGCCGGGACTAGCGGGGGGGGTGAGCAGTTCTTC.

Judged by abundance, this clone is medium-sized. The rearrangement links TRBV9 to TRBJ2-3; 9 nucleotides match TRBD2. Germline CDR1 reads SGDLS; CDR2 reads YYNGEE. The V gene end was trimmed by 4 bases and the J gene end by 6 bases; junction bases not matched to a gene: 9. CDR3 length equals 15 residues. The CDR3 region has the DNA TGTGCCAGCAGCCGCCCCGGGACTAGCTCGGATACGCAGTATTTT. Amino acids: CASSRPGTSSDTQYF.

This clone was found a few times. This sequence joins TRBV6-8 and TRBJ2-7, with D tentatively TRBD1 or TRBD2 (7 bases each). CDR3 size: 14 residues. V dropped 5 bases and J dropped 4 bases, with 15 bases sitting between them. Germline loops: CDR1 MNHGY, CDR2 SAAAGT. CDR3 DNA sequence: TGTGCCAGCAGTCCCTTCCAGGGGGGGTACGAGCAGTACTTC. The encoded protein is CASSPFQGGYEQYF.

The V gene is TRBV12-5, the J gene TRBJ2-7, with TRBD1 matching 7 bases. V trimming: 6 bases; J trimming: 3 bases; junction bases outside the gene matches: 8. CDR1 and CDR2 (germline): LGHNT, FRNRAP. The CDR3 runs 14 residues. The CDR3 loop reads CASGRRTGRYEQYF. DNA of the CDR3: TGTGCTAGTGGCCGACGGACAGGACGCTACGAGCAGTACTTC.

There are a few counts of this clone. CDR3 DNA sequence: TGTGCCAGTAGTATTGGGGCAGGGGTCAGCGAGCAGTACTTC. It specifies CASSIGAGVSEQYF. The gene calls are TRBV19 and TRBJ2-7, with TRBD1 as a possible D gene (6 bases). Trimming left V 3 bases short and J 6 bases short, with 15 bases between. CDR3 length equals 14 residues. Germline V gene sequence: CDR1 LNHDA, CDR2 SQIVND (reference sequence).

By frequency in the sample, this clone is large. CDR3 region: CATSRTYAGDTNYEQYF. As DNA, the CDR3 is TGTGCCACCAGCAGAACCTACGCCGGGGACACCAACTACGAGCAGTACTTC. The V and J genes are TRBV15 and TRBJ2-7; tentative D call: TRBD1 (6 bases). Germline CDR1 LNHNV, CDR2 YYDKDF (reference sequence). V was shortened by 2 bases and J by 3 bases, with 20 bases between the two germline ends. The CDR3 has 17 amino acids.

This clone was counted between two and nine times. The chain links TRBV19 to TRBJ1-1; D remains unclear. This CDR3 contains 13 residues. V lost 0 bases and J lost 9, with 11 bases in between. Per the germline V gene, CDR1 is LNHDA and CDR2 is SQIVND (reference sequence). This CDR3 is CASSIDLGKKAFF. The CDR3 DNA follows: TGTGCCAGTAGTATAGATCTTGGGAAGAAAGCTTTCTTT.

The CDR3 DNA reads TGTGCCAGCAGTTTTAGGGGGACAGGGGAAAACTATGGCTACACCTTC. Encoded protein: CASSFRGTGENYGYTF. The gene calls are TRBV28 and TRBJ1-2; 10 nucleotides agree with TRBD1. The CDR3 covers 16 residues. Germline CDR1 reads MDHEN; CDR2 reads SYDVKM. The trim removed 3 bases at V and 2 bases at J, leaving 6 bases unmatched.

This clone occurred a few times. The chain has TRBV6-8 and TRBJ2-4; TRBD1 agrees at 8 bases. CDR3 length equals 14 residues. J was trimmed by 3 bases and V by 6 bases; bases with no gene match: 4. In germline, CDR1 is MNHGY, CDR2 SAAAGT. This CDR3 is CASRGGQDKNIQYF. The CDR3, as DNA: TGTGCCAGCAGGGGGGGACAGGACAAAAACATTCAGTACTTC.

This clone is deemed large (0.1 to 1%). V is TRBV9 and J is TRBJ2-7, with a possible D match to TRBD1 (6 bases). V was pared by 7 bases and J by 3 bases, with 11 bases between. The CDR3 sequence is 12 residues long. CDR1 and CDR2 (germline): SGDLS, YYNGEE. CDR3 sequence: CASSEQGYEQYF. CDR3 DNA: TGTGCCAGCTCCGAACAGGGCTACGAGCAGTACTTC. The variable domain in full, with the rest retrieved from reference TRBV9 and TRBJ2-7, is DSGVTQTPKHLITATGQRVTLRCSPRSGDLSVYWYQQSLDQGLQFLIQYYNGEERAKGNILERFSAQQFPDLHSELNLSSLELGDSALYFCASSEQGYEQYFGPGTRLTVT.

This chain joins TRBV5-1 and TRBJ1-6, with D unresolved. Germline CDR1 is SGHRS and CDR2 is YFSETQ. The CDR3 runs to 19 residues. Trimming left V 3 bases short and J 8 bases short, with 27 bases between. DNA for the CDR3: TGCGCCAGCAGCTACTGGCCTCTCGCAGAAGGGATGGTCCATTCACCCCTCCACTTT. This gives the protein CASSYWPLAEGMVHSPLHF.

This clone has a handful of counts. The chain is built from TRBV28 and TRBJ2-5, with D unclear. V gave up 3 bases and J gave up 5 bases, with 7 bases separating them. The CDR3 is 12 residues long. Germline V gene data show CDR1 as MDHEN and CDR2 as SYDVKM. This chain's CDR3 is CASSLIGETQYF. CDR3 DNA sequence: TGTGCCAGCAGTTTGATTGGGGAGACCCAGTACTTC.

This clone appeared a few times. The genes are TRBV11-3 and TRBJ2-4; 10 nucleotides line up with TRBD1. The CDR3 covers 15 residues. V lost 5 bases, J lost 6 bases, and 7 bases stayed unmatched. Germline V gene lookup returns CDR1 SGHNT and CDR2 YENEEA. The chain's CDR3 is CASSQGQGVINIQYF. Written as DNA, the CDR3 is TGTGCCAGCAGCCAAGGACAGGGGGTTATAAACATTCAGTACTTC.

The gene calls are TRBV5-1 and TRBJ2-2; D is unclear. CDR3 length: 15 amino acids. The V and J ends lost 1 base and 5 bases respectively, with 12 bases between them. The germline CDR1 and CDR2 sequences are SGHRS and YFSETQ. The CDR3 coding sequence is TGCGCCAGCAGCTTGAACGGGCCGGAAACCGGGGAGCTGTTTTTT. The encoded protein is CASSLNGPETGELFF.

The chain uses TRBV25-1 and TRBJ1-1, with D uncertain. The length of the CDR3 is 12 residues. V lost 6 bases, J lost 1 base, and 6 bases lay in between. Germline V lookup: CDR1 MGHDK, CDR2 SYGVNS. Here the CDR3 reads CASRLGNTEAFF. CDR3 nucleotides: TGTGCCAGCAGATTAGGGAACACTGAAGCTTTCTTT.

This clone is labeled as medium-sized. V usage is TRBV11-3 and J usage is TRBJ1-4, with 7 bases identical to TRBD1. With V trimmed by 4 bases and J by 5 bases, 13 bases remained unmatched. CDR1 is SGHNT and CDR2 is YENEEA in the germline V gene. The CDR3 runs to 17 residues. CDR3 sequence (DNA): TGTGCCAGCAGCTGGACCGGGACAGAATTTTTCAATGAAAAACTGTTTTTT. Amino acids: CASSWTGTEFFNEKLFF.

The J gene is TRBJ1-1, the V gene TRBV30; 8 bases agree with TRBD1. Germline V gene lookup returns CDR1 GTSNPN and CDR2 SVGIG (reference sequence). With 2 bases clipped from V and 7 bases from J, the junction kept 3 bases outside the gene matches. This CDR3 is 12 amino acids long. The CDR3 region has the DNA TGTGCCTGGAGTCCCGGACAGGGTGAAGCTTTCTTT. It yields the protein CAWSPGQGEAFF. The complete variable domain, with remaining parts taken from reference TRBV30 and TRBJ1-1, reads SQTIHQWPATLVQPVGSPLSLECTVEGTSNPNLYWYRQAAGRGLQLLFYSVGIGQISSEVPQNLSASRPQDRQFILSSKKLLLSDSGFYLCAWSPGQGEAFFGQGTRLTVV.

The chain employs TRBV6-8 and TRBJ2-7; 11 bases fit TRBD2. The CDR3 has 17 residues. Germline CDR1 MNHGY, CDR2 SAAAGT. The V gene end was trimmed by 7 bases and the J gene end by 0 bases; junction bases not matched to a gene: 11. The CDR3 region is CASKTSGMPLSSYEQYF. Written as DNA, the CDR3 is TGTGCCAGCAAGACTAGCGGGATGCCCTTAAGCTCCTACGAGCAGTACTTC.